A selection of T cell receptor beta chains follows, all from one sample in a study of shared clonotypes between healthy human individuals. Clones were read by immunoSEQ multiplex PCR, and TCRdb kept only the in-frame ones, dropping some. The sample includes approximately 2.5 million clones, roughly 93% of them seen just once. The sample consisted of naive CD4+ T cells from PBMCs. The receptors originated from a man aged 18 to 30 in good health. Some clones in this sample may be carry-over from other donors' samples. CDR3s include the opening cysteine and the closing phenylalanine or tryptophan. A D gene is named only where the DNA matches it firmly.

v_call	d_call	j_call	cdr3_aa
TRBV5-1	.	TRBJ1-1	CASKGRENTEAFF
TRBV11-2	.	TRBJ1-5	CASSLGGIGPQHF
TRBV18	.	TRBJ1-2	CASSPLSTGYTF
TRBV5-4	.	TRBJ2-3	CASSIGHKDTQYF
TRBV6-1	.	TRBJ2-3	CASRPLPDTQYF
TRBV10-3	TRBD2	TRBJ2-4	CAISETGGDQKYF
TRBV19	TRBD2	TRBJ2-3	CASSMLAGGADTQYF
TRBV10-3	TRBD2	TRBJ2-3	CAIGEGRTADTQYF
TRBV10-2	.	TRBJ1-3	CASREPGNTIYF
TRBV5-1	TRBD2	TRBJ2-1	CASKHPGLAGVTAYNEQFF
TRBV18	TRBD1	TRBJ1-3	CASSPTQGDGNTIYF
TRBV4-2	.	TRBJ2-7	CASSQDRSKFLEQYF
TRBV6-5	TRBD1	TRBJ2-1	CASRTAGGILNEQFF
TRBV5-1	TRBD2	TRBJ2-7	CASSPAGGLTYEQYF
TRBV7-2	.	TRBJ2-7	CASSLAPGRRRYEQYF
TRBV14	.	TRBJ2-1	CASSLLQGPNNEQFF
TRBV28	.	TRBJ2-3	CASSSRAQGFFDTQYF
TRBV5-1	.	TRBJ2-5	CASSAGPMGLETQYF
TRBV7-9	.	TRBJ1-1	CASSPQGGGTEAFF
TRBV30	.	TRBJ1-1	CAWSVWQGLTVTEAFF
TRBV25-1	.	TRBJ1-1	CASHTGYNTEAFF
TRBV5-1	.	TRBJ2-6	CASCKISGANVLTF
TRBV5-1	.	TRBJ1-1	CASSLASSGGATEAFF
TRBV10-3	.	TRBJ1-3	CAIGAAGNTIYF
TRBV5-4	TRBD2	TRBJ2-6	CASSPRTSGSYGANVLTF
TRBV19	.	TRBJ2-7	CASSSSSEQYF
TRBV5-1	TRBD2	TRBJ2-5	CASNLAGGPIETQYF
TRBV10-3	TRBD1	TRBJ1-1	CAISESWGTGARNTEAFF
TRBV6-6	.	TRBJ2-7	CASSYYGGREIWEQYF
TRBV7-8	.	TRBJ2-2	CASSLPTDTGELFF
TRBV6-1	.	TRBJ1-1	CASSVVNTEAFF
TRBV5-4	.	TRBJ2-1	CASSAGGQGPYNEQFF
TRBV5-1	TRBD2	TRBJ2-7	CASSLMRASGGAYEQYF
TRBV2	TRBD1	TRBJ1-5	CASSGTGGTQPQHF
TRBV9	.	TRBJ2-1	CASSAQDGLPEQFF
TRBV19	TRBD1	TRBJ1-2	CASSSTGTTTYGYTF
TRBV12-1	.	TRBJ2-3	CASSFEAPRLTDTQYF
TRBV7-8	TRBD2	TRBJ2-1	CASSFGGSSNEQFF
TRBV27	TRBD2	TRBJ2-7	CASSAGLPSITYEQYF
TRBV28	TRBD1	TRBJ2-7	CASSFWAGGFYEQYF
TRBV11-2	.	TRBJ2-7	CASSQQGYEQYF
TRBV6-1	.	TRBJ2-7	CASRATSYEQYF
TRBV5-3	TRBD2	TRBJ2-3	CARSLNGLAGSLTDTQYF
TRBV7-9	.	TRBJ1-3	CASSLTLRRRSGNTIYF
TRBV19	.	TRBJ1-5	CASSDIFSNQPQHF
TRBV6-5	.	TRBJ2-1	CASSAPGTGSKQFF